This TCR beta chain comes out of a study of molecular identifiers for immune sequencing clone quantification. TCRdb recomputed calls from the PCR reads with MiXCR, one row per CDR3 protein. Among 97,000 or so distinct CDR3 sequences listed, about 32% were seen once. Details on this clonotype: The junction does not match germline at one end; this may be a read error.

From germline, CDR1 is MNHEY and CDR2 SMNVEV (reference sequence). The CDR3 sequence is 13 residues long. Sequencing was done on a sample of naive CD8+ T cells from blood, with Jurkat cell RNA spiked in. The subset denotes: FACS-sorted CD8+CD4-CCR7+CD45RA+ naive T cells. The clonotype comes from a human donor in good health. Some libraries in this study had Jurkat cell RNA spiked in. V and J are TRBV27 and TRBJ2-7; the D call may be TRBD1 or TRBD2 (5 bases each). The CDR3 protein is CAGSPGAAYEQYF. CDR3 sequence (DNA): TGTGCCGGCAGCCCCGGGGCCGCCTACGAGCAGTACTTC.